This T cell receptor beta chain was retrieved from a study of blood T cell repertoires in COVID-19. As for the study in general: Sites across the United States, Italy and Spain contributed samples from acute and convalescent COVID-19. PBMCs, B-cell-depleted T cells, or T cells were the source of the cDNA or gDNA that made up the material.

Original handling: It was from reference gene primer amplification that nucleated cell counts were estimated. The repertoire was sequenced with immunoSEQ multiplex PCR; TCRdb's copy has only in-frame clones and lacks some. V and J calls and clone size are given by that table; D and trimming were obtained from the DNA. The table lists fewer than 50,000 clones, roughly 88% of them singletons. About this clone: This CDR3 is also generated by other DNA sequences in the sample.

This CDR3 spans 17 amino acids. Germline CDR1 reads SGDLS; CDR2 reads YYNGEE. Between the trimmed V and J ends, which lost 0 bases and 1 base, there was a span of 16 bases. The TCR sequence derives from a woman at least 80 years old with acute or convalescent COVID-19. Input material: peripheral blood. This chain uses TRBV9 with TRBJ2-5; TRBD2 might be the D (6 bases). For the CDR3, the DNA is TGTGCCAGCAGCGTAGCAGGCGGCGGGACCCTCCAAGAGACCCAGTACTTC. Protein: CASSVAGGGTLQETQYF.